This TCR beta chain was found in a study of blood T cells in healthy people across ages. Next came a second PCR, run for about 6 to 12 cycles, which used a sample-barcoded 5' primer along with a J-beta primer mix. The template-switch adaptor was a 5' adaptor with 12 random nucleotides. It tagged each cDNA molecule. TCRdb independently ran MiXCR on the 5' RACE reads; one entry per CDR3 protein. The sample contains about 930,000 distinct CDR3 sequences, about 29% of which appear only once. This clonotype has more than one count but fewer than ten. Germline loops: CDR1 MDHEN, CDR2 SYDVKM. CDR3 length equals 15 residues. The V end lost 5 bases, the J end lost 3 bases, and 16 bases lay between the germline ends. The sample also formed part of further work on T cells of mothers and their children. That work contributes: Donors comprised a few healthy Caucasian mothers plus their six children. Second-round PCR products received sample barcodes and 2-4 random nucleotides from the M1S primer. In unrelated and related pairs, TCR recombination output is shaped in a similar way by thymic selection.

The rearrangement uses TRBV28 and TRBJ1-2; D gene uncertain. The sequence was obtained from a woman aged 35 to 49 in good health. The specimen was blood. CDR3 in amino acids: CASSRYWAPDYGYTF. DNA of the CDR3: TGTGCCAGCAGTAGGTACTGGGCGCCGGACTATGGCTACACCTTC.